This entry lists 19 T cell receptor beta chains sequenced from one sample in a study of shared clonotypes between healthy human individuals. TCRdb's table, derived via immunoSEQ multiplex PCR, lists solely in-frame clones and lacks some. The sample shows about 1.5 million clones, approximately 98% of them seen only once. Sequencing used naive CD4+ T cells sorted from blood. The subset was: CD45RA+ positively selected. The origin of the receptors is a man aged 25-45 years in good health.

This chain connects TRBV5-4 to TRBJ2-1; the D is unclear. The germline V and J ends were trimmed by 4 bases and 10 bases, with 12 bases remaining between them. There are 12 residues in the CDR3. The germline V gene encodes CDR1 SGHNT and CDR2 YYREEE (reference sequence). The chain's CDR3 is CASSAVFGEQFF. CDR3 nucleotide sequence: TGTGCCAGCAGCGCCGTTTTTGGAGAGCAGTTCTTC.

The sample holds one count of this clone. V gene TRBV7-6 combines with J gene TRBJ2-2, with 8 bases fitting TRBD1. In germline, CDR1 is SGHVS, CDR2 FNYEAQ. V shed 5 bases and J 5 bases; nucleotides not matched to a gene: 7. The length of the CDR3 is 15 residues. CDR3 sequence (DNA): TGTGCCAGCAGCATCGGACAGGGTGGGACCGGGGAGCTGTTTTTT. This codes for CASSIGQGGTGELFF.

The V and J genes are TRBV7-9 and TRBJ2-1; no definite D call. V was shortened by 1 base and J by 0 bases, with 13 bases between the two germline ends. The CDR3 consists of 17 residues. The V gene's germline CDR1 is SEHNR and CDR2 FQNEAQ (reference sequence). The CDR3 loop is CASSLVSGRRSYNEQFF. The DNA of the CDR3 is TGTGCCAGCAGCTTAGTTTCGGGCAGGCGCTCCTACAATGAGCAGTTCTTC.

This clone is a singleton in its sample. The chain has TRBV5-4 and TRBJ2-7; tentatively, D is TRBD1 or TRBD2 (5 bases each). Trimming took off 4 bases at V and 2 bases at J, with 16 bases between the two ends. This CDR3 comprises 15 residues. Per the germline V gene, CDR1 is SGHNT and CDR2 is YYREEE (reference sequence). CDR3 sequence (DNA): TGTGCCAGCAGCGGAATCGGGACGGGGACCTACGAGCAGTACTTC. Protein sequence: CASSGIGTGTYEQYF.

The rearrangement joins TRBV29-1 to TRBJ1-2; 8 bases line up with TRBD1. V shed 5 bases, J shed 0 bases, and the junction held 2 bases outside the gene matches. Germline V lookup: CDR1 SQVTM, CDR2 ANQGSEA. The CDR3 is 13 amino acids. In DNA form, the CDR3 reads TGCAGCGTTCGGGACAGGACTAACTATGGCTACACCTTC. This codes for CSVRDRTNYGYTF. Drawing the rest from reference TRBV29-1 and TRBJ1-2, the complete variable domain is SAVISQKPSRDICQRGTSLTIQCQVDSQVTMMFWYRQQPGQSLTLIATANQGSEATYESGFVIDKFPISRPNLTFSTLTVSNMSPEDSSIYLCSVRDRTNYGYTFGSGTRLTVV.

CDR3 loop: CASSFSGAGNTIYF. The CDR3 region has the DNA TGTGCCAGCAGCTTCAGCGGGGCTGGAAACACCATATATTTT. The V and J genes are TRBV7-2 and TRBJ1-3, with D hard to call. The CDR3 length is 14 residues. Germline V gene data show CDR1 as SGHTA and CDR2 as FQGNSA. Between the trimmed V and J ends, which lost 3 bases and 2 bases, there was a span of 8 bases.

This clone was recorded a few times. The CDR3 is CASNAQSRANVLTF. CDR3 in DNA: TGTGCCAGCAATGCACAAAGTCGGGCCAACGTCCTGACTTTC. The rearrangement uses TRBV6-1 and TRBJ2-6; D is uncertain. The CDR3 sequence is 14 residues long. The germline V and J ends were trimmed by 7 bases and 5 bases, with 12 bases remaining between them. Germline assignment: CDR1 MNHNS and CDR2 SASEGT.

The V and J genes are TRBV23-1 and TRBJ2-3; no reliable D call. TRBV23-1 is assigned to the ORF class and has an uncertain function. With 0 bases removed from V and 6 bases from J, the gap between germline ends came to 4 bases. The CDR3 has 12 amino acids. The DNA for the CDR3 is TGCGCCAGCAGTCAATCGGTGGATACGCAGTATTTT. This sequence encodes CASSQSVDTQYF.

The V and J genes are TRBV9 and TRBJ2-3; D gene ambiguous. V lost 0 bases, J lost 2 bases, and 4 bases lay in between. This CDR3 has 13 residues. Germline V gene sequence: CDR1 SGDLS, CDR2 YYNGEE. The CDR3 DNA reads as TGTGCCAGCAGCGTAGTCGTCACAGATACGCAGTATTTT. Its translation is CASSVVVTDTQYF.

The chain links TRBV7-9 to TRBJ1-4; the D is unclear. Trimming stripped 5 bases from V and 8 bases from J, with 18 bases between. The V gene's germline CDR1 is SEHNR and CDR2 FQNEAQ (reference sequence). This CDR3 comprises 15 residues. CDR3 sequence (DNA): TGTGCCAGCAGCGCGCACTCGGGCGGAGCGGAAAAACTGTTTTTT. This encodes CASSAHSGGAEKLFF.

The V call is TRBV7-9, the J call TRBJ2-3, with 7 bases fitting TRBD2. This CDR3 has 15 residues. The germline CDR1 and CDR2 sequences are SEHNR and FQNEAQ (reference sequence). After removal of 5 bases from V and 2 bases from J, the junction contained 7 bases not matched to a gene. This CDR3 is CASSPRTRNTDTQYF. In nucleotides, the CDR3 is TGTGCCAGCAGCCCGAGGACTAGGAACACAGATACGCAGTATTTT.

This chain connects TRBV6-1 to TRBJ2-7; D possibly corresponds to TRBD1 (6 bases). Trimming took off 0 bases at V and 5 bases at J, with 11 bases between the two ends. Looked up from germline, CDR1 is MNHNS and CDR2 is SASEGT. This CDR3 has 14 residues. CDR3 protein: CASSEAPRGDEQYF. CDR3 DNA sequence: TGTGCCAGCAGTGAAGCTCCCAGGGGAGACGAGCAGTACTTC.

In the case of this clone: In the same sample, other DNA sequences code for this CDR3. CDR3 coding DNA: TGTGCCAGCAGTTATCCTGAGGAGACCCAGTACTTC. It translates to CASSYPEETQYF. The rearrangement joins TRBV6-6 to TRBJ2-5; D is uncertain. CDR3 length equals 12 residues. V was pared by 3 bases and J by 5 bases, with 7 bases between. Germline CDR1 reads MNHNY; CDR2 reads SVGAGI (reference sequence).

The chain recombines TRBV7-2 with TRBJ2-7; tentatively, D is TRBD2 (5 bases). The germline V gene encodes CDR1 SGHTA and CDR2 FQGNSA. V lost 3 bases and J 6 bases, leaving 15 bases between the germline ends. The CDR3 has 14 residues. CDR3 in amino acids: CASSFRGNGVEQYF. CDR3 sequence (DNA): TGTGCCAGCAGCTTTCGAGGGAATGGAGTCGAGCAGTACTTC.

The V gene is TRBV28, the J gene TRBJ1-5; D remains ambiguous. Germline assignment: CDR1 MDHEN and CDR2 SYDVKM. This CDR3 has 12 residues. The V end lost 6 bases, the J end lost 12 bases, and 15 bases lay between the germline ends. This chain's CDR3 is CASRSGPGFQHF. The DNA for the CDR3 is TGTGCCAGCAGGTCCGGGCCCGGATTCCAGCATTTT. Drawing the rest from reference TRBV28 and TRBJ1-5, the complete variable domain is DVKVTQSSRYLVKRTGEKVFLECVQDMDHENMFWYRQDPGLGLRLIYFSYDVKMKEKGDIPEGYSVSREKKERFSLILESASTNQTSMYLCASRSGPGFQHFGDGTRLSIL.

The V and J genes are TRBV7-2 and TRBJ1-1, with D possibly being TRBD1 (5 bases). V lost 5 bases, J lost 7 bases, and 14 bases lay in between. The CDR3 runs 13 residues. Germline CDR1 and CDR2: SGHTA and FQGNSA. The CDR3 region has the DNA TGTGCCAGCAGCCCTCCCGGGGACTATGAAGCTTTCTTT. Translating it yields CASSPPGDYEAFF.

A single count supports this clone. The genes are TRBV7-9 and TRBJ1-5; D is ambiguous. The CDR3 runs 12 residues. Germline V CDR1 and CDR2: SEHNR, FQNEAQ (reference sequence). V was trimmed by 5 bases and J by 4 bases, leaving 6 bases between them. Here the CDR3 reads CASSAGNQPQHF. The CDR3 DNA is TGTGCCAGCAGCGCGGGAAATCAGCCCCAGCATTTT.

The chain carries TRBV5-4 and TRBJ2-3; D ambiguous. The CDR3 extends over 13 amino acids. Germline V gives CDR1 SGHNT, CDR2 YYREEE (reference sequence). V was clipped by 2 bases and J by 4 bases, with 8 bases between them. Written as DNA, the CDR3 is TGTGCCAGCAGCTTAGGGTTTCCAGATACGCAGTATTTT. It yields the protein CASSLGFPDTQYF.

The chain uses TRBV5-1 and TRBJ2-2; D remains unclear. The CDR3 is 15 amino acids. Germline CDR1 is SGHRS and CDR2 is YFSETQ. Trimming stripped 1 base from V and 3 bases from J, with 10 bases between. The CDR3 DNA sequence: TGCGCCAGCAGCTTGTCTTTTCCGGACACCGGGGAGCTGTTTTTT. Amino acid sequence: CASSLSFPDTGELFF.